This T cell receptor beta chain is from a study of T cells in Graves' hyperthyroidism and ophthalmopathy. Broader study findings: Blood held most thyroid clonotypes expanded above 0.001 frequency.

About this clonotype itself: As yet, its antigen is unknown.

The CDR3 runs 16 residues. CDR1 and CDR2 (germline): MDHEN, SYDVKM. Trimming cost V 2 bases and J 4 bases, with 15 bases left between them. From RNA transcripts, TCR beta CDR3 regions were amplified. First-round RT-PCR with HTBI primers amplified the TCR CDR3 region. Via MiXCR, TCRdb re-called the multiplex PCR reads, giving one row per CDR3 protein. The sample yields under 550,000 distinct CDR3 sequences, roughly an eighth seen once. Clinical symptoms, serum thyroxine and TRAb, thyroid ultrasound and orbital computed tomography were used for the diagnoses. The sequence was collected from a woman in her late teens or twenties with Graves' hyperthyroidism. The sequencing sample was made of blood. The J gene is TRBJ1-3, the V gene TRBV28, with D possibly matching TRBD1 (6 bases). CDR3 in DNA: TGTGCCAGCAGTTTAAGGGGGGCCCGTATGGGAAACACCATATATTTT. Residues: CASSLRGARMGNTIYF.